This T cell receptor beta chain was identified during a study of blood T cell repertoires in COVID-19. Sequenced by immunoSEQ multiplex PCR; TCRdb stores in-frame clones only, minus some. The table lists about 390,000 clones, roughly 89% of them singletons. The V gene end was trimmed by 3 bases and the J gene end by 5 bases; junction bases not matched to a gene: 6. Germline lookup yields CDR1 SGHDN and CDR2 FVKESK. The length of the CDR3 is 15 residues. V gene TRBV14 combines with J gene TRBJ1-3, with TRBD1 matching 8 bases. The source is a woman aged 50 to 60 who had recovered from COVID-19. Sequencing used PBMCs or T cells enriched from blood (not recorded which). The CDR3 region is CASSHPGTGRNTIYF. CDR3 DNA: TGTGCCAGCAGCCACCCCGGGACAGGAAGAAACACCATATATTTT.